Below, one TCR beta chain is given with its context. Antigen unknown. The source material, RNA transcripts, was used to amplify TCR beta CDR3 regions. First-round RT-PCR of the TCR CDR3 relied on the HTBI primer set. TCRdb fed the multiplex PCR reads into MiXCR, producing one record per CDR3 protein. The sample includes around 280,000 distinct CDR3 sequences, 13% of them seen just once. This CDR3 is 12 amino acids long. With 3 bases removed from V and 9 bases from J, the gap between germline ends came to 9 bases. From germline, CDR1 is LNHDA and CDR2 SQIVND (reference sequence). Exclusion followed for patients with uncontrolled infection, other autoimmune disease, pregnancy or lactation. These data originate in a study of T cells in Graves' hyperthyroidism and ophthalmopathy. Study-level information: Upon initial diagnosis and before any treatment, peripheral blood was collected.

Study outcomes and limitations: Clonotypes that were expanded in thyroid above 0.001 mostly appeared in blood too.

This chain connects TRBV19 to TRBJ1-5, with a possible D match to TRBD1 (5 bases). The clonotype comes from a woman aged 25 to 39 with Graves' hyperthyroidism that later progressed to Graves' ophthalmopathy. Sequences were obtained from blood. In DNA, the CDR3 is TGTGCCAGTAGTATGGGACCGGGGCCCCAGCATTTT. As protein: CASSMGPGPQHF.